These 4 T cell receptor beta chains were sequenced from one sample in a study of technical replicates of blood from a handful of donors (dated by TCRdb to between 2016 and 2019). Receptors were amplified or captured by the immunoSEQ multiplex PCR assay. TCRdb obtained this table from immuneACCESS and retained in-frame rearrangements with V and J assigned. These tables miss some clones; where compared with another copy, unresolved V genes account for less than half of the shortfall, and the remainder is unexplained. This sample holds almost 70,000 clones; approximately 88% were observed only once. In total, the top ten clones hold around 4.6% of the sample. The sequencing sample was made of PBMCs. Every receptor here comes from a human donor in good health. Some clones in this sample may be carry-over from other donors' samples.

This clone appeared once. V and J are TRBV11-2 and TRBJ1-3, with D perhaps TRBD1 (6 bases). Germline CDR1 SGHAT, CDR2 FQNNGV. The CDR3 runs to 16 residues. The V and J ends lost 1 base and 3 bases respectively, with 13 bases between them. DNA of the CDR3: TGTGCCAGCAGCTTAGTTGTTTGGGACATTGGAAACACCATATATTTT. Translation: CASSLVVWDIGNTIYF.

The V call is TRBV2, the J call TRBJ2-3; the match to TRBD2 covers 12 bases. After removal of 8 bases from V and 6 bases from J, the junction contained 12 bases not matched to a gene. CDR1 and CDR2 (germline): SNHLY, FYNNEI. The CDR3 is 16 residues long. The CDR3 sequence: CASHLPGLAGSDTQYF. The CDR3 region has the DNA TGTGCCAGCCACTTACCGGGACTAGCGGGTAGCGATACGCAGTATTTT.

This clone was observed once. J is TRBJ2-7 and V is TRBV5-6; no firm D call. The CDR3 covers 13 residues. Germline loops: CDR1 SGHDT, CDR2 YYEEEE. Deletions cut 1 base from V and 6 bases from J, with 11 bases between. The CDR3 reads CASSLSAQREQYF. DNA of the CDR3: TGTGCCAGCAGCTTGTCTGCCCAGCGCGAGCAGTACTTC. Combining the CDR3 with reference TRBV5-6 and TRBJ2-7 gives the whole variable domain DAGVTQSPTHLIKTRGQQVTLRCSPKSGHDTVSWYQQALGQGPQFIFQYYEEEERQRGNFPDRFSGHQFPNYSSELNVNALLLGDSALYLCASSLSAQREQYFGPGTRLTVT.

The chain carries TRBV4-1 and TRBJ2-5; tentative D call: TRBD2 (6 bases). V lost 6 bases to trimming and J lost 2 bases, with 22 bases between them. CDR1 is MGHRA, CDR2 YSYEKL, per germline. The CDR3 is 17 residues long. DNA for the CDR3: TGCGCCAGCAGTTGGGGCCGAGTAGCGGTGGATCAAGAGACCCAGTACTTC. As protein: CASSWGRVAVDQETQYF.